The following is a T cell receptor (beta chain) sequence with its context. At one end, the junction sequence differs from germline, possibly due to a read error. This sample was included in a study of blood T cell repertoires in COVID-19. On the study more broadly: There were acute and convalescent COVID-19 samples, and they came from the United States, Italy and Spain.

Followed longitudinally, the Seattle patients had been enrolled during active infection. The CDR3 has 14 residues. Germline loops: CDR1 MDHEN, CDR2 SYDVKM. In the authors' methods: For nucleated cells, counts were estimated from reference gene primer amplification. Repertoires were generated with immunoSEQ multiplex PCR, while TCRdb's copy carries only in-frame clones and drops some. V and J calls and clone size follow that table, whereas D and trimming were derived from the DNA. Of 300,000 to 350,000 clones listed, roughly 90% are singletons. What was sequenced was peripheral blood. The TCR was taken from a man aged 30 to 39 with COVID-19, enrolled during active disease. J is TRBJ1-1 and V is TRBV28; D is ambiguous. The CDR3 DNA is TGTGCCAGCAGCTTATCGAACATGAACACTGAAGCTTTCTTT. Its translation: CASSLSNMNTEAFF.